This TCR beta chain emerged from a study of cytomegalovirus exposure and HLA in healthy donors. The donors (healthy individuals) were bone marrow donors. Primers for the PCR totalled 60 Vbeta and 13 Jbeta. Here immunoSEQ multiplex PCR was the method, and the copy in TCRdb shows in-frame clones only, minus some. The sample holds roughly 240,000 clones, around 78% seen once. The CDR3 length is 15 residues. Looked up from germline, CDR1 is MNHEY and CDR2 is SVGAGI. V trimming: 4 bases; J trimming: 2 bases; junction bases outside the gene matches: 1. The chain recombines TRBV6-5 with TRBJ2-6; 8 bases are shared with TRBD1. The sequence was collected from a boy younger than 18 in good health and CMV-seronegative. The sequencing sample was made of PBMCs. Here the CDR3 DNA reads TGTGCCAGCAGTTTGACAGGGGCTGGGGCCAACGTCCTGACTTTC. Translated, it gives CASSLTGAGANVLTF.